This T cell receptor beta chain was obtained from a study of T cell responses to AZD1222 COVID-19 vaccine (dated by TCRdb to the early 2020s). For the study in its entirety: AZD1222 recipients with second doses at about 4 weeks or about 12 weeks were pooled, because spike-specific TCR depth and breadth did not differ between schedules. TCR sequencing was performed for over 230 trial participants, of whom around 200 were given two doses of AZD1222 and some 26 were given two doses of MenACWY control vaccine. Trial participants were enrolled by age into subgroups of 18-55, 56-69 and 70-plus years, and around 150, 28 and 57 TCR-sequenced participants, respectively, were included in these subgroups. Here is what the overall study found, with its caveats: In the small 56-69-year group, the increase in depth fell short of significance, most likely because of low power. Conclusions about previously exposed vaccinees are limited because only six or seven AZD1222 recipients were SARS-CoV-2 seropositive at baseline. Reportedly, close to half of the unique spike-specific TCRs recognized epitopes lying outside the regions that are mutated in the B.1.351 and B.1.1.7 variants. After two AZD1222 doses, spike-specific TCR breadth and depth were significantly higher than at day 0 and than in MenACWY recipients. No day 14 peak-response samples were available, so repertoires were characterized only after the peak T cell response. Participants were mostly white British, with more females than males. The authors suggested clonal diversity may have been underestimated. The whole spike protein was spanned by vaccine-associated CD4 TCRs, and dominant responses were seen in regions 160-218 and 743-854.

Explained via the paper, the time point label denotes: baseline before first vaccination. Vaccinee samples were obtained from the UK trials COV001 and COV002, which included a single-blind randomized controlled phase 2/3 trial of AZD1222 (ChAdOx1 nCoV-19) in healthy adults. For TCRbeta chain sequencing, PBMC samples from trial participants were taken at day 0 and at day 28 after the second dose. Including cysteine and phenylalanine, the CDR3 has 13 amino acids. Only CDR3 DNA is held: 39 bases, read in frame from base 1. V was cut back by 4 bases and J by 8 bases, leaving a gap of 13 bases between them. From the germline V gene, CDR1 is SGHRS and CDR2 is YFSETQ. Worth noting for this clone: Which antigen it targets is not known. No quality values exist for individual bases; no much larger clone is one base distant.

The CDR3 regions of human TCRbeta chains were analyzed by immunosequencing. The study's processing was this. TCRs in the repertoires were compared against a reference library of SARS-CoV-2-specific TCRs that had been generated with the MIRA antigen-specificity platform. Breadth meant the fraction of unique TCRs that were SARS-CoV-2-associated, whereas depth meant the fraction of total T cells that were SARS-CoV-2-associated. Using the MIRA data, every spike-specific TCR was mapped to the spike region that the TCR reacted to and assigned to either a CD4 or a CD8 class. Log10-transformed breadth and depth values were compared by one-way ANOVA with Sidak's multiple comparisons tests. TCRdb re-hosts the immuneACCESS table, in-frame sequences only. Its copies lack some clones; in the studies checked, an unresolved V gene accounts for under half of them, and the cause for the rest is not known. V and J calls and clone size are those listed in that table; D and trimming were worked out from the DNA. This sample holds about 150,000 clones; about nine tenths were observed only once. The ten top clones hold roughly 2% of the sample.

The sequences come from peripheral blood, collected on day 0 of AZD1222 vaccination. The rearrangement joined TRBV5-1 to TRBJ2-1; TRBD2 could be the D gene, as 6 bases match. The TCR sequence derives from an adult in good health. DNA sequence: TGCGCCAGCAGCCCACTAGCTGTAGATGAGCAGTTCTTC. Its protein is CASSPLAVDEQFF.